This is a list of T cell receptor beta chains from one sample in a study of T-cell memory formation after mild COVID-19. MiXCR was run by TCRdb on the 5' RACE reads, yielding one entry per CDR3 protein. The sample shows over 350,000 distinct CDR3 sequences, around a sixth of them seen only once. The sample taken for sequencing was PBMCs or a T cell subset sorted from them (not recorded which). These receptor sequences come from a man younger than 30 who had mild COVID-19 (a few samples of this study predate the infection). Cell type and time point are not known. Each CDR3 is given with its conserved first and last residue. The order of the fields is J gene, clone size, D gene, V gene, CDR3 DNA, CDR3 protein. The D gene is left open where the match is weak. Clone size is stated in some rows and not others, as once, few, many or a class when expanded.

j_call: TRBJ1-1
clone_size: few
d_call: -
v_call: TRBV29-1
cdr3_nt: TGCAGCGTTAACGTACCGCGGGGGGCGAACACTGAAGCTTTCTTT
cdr3_aa: CSVNVPRGANTEAFF

j_call: TRBJ1-4
clone_size: -
d_call: TRBD1
v_call: TRBV5-8
cdr3_nt: TGTGCCAGCAGTTCCCCGGGACAGCTTACTGAAAAACTGTTTTTT
cdr3_aa: CASSSPGQLTEKLFF

j_call: TRBJ1-3
clone_size: -
d_call: -
v_call: TRBV7-6
cdr3_nt: TGTGCCAGCAGCCAGGAGGTTCGTGGAAACACCATATATTTT
cdr3_aa: CASSQEVRGNTIYF

j_call: TRBJ1-6
clone_size: -
d_call: TRBD1
v_call: TRBV20-1
cdr3_nt: TGCAGTGCGGACAGGACCAACTATAATTCACCCCTCCACTTT
cdr3_aa: CSADRTNYNSPLHF

j_call: TRBJ2-3
clone_size: many
d_call: -
v_call: TRBV20-1
cdr3_nt: TGCAGTGCCTGGCTAAACACAGATACGCAGTATTTT
cdr3_aa: CSAWLNTDTQYF

j_call: TRBJ2-7
clone_size: many
d_call: -
v_call: TRBV5-1
cdr3_nt: TGCGCCAGCAGCTTGGAACGGGTACCCTACGAGCAGTACTTC
cdr3_aa: CASSLERVPYEQYF

j_call: TRBJ1-1
clone_size: -
d_call: -
v_call: TRBV18
cdr3_nt: TGTGCCAGCTCTCAGATGAACACTGAAGCTTTCTTT
cdr3_aa: CASSQMNTEAFF

j_call: TRBJ2-1
clone_size: -
d_call: TRBD2
v_call: TRBV9
cdr3_nt: TGTGCCAGCAGCGGGGGAGGGAAGGGCAGTGAGCAGTTCTTC
cdr3_aa: CASSGGGKGSEQFF

j_call: TRBJ2-1
clone_size: -
d_call: TRBD1
v_call: TRBV20-1
cdr3_nt: TGCAGTGCTAGAGATAAGGGACAGGGGGTCGGTGAGCAGTTCTTC
cdr3_aa: CSARDKGQGVGEQFF

j_call: TRBJ2-6
clone_size: many
d_call: -
v_call: TRBV5-1
cdr3_nt: TGCGCCAGCAGCTTGGAGACCCCAGGGGCTGGGGCCAACGTCCTGACTTTC
cdr3_aa: CASSLETPGAGANVLTF

j_call: TRBJ2-5
clone_size: few
d_call: -
v_call: TRBV6-5
cdr3_nt: TGTGCCAGCTCCTCCTGGGAGGCCCAAGAGACCCAGTACTTC
cdr3_aa: CASSSWEAQETQYF

j_call: TRBJ1-2
clone_size: -
d_call: -
v_call: TRBV20-1
cdr3_nt: TGCAGTGCTAGTTCTCAGACGGATGGCTACACCTTC
cdr3_aa: CSASSQTDGYTF

j_call: TRBJ1-4
clone_size: few
d_call: -
v_call: TRBV20-1
cdr3_nt: TGCAGTGCTAGAGGAGCTAATGAAAAACTGTTTTTT
cdr3_aa: CSARGANEKLFF

j_call: TRBJ2-3
clone_size: -
d_call: TRBD2
v_call: TRBV5-1
cdr3_nt: TGCGCCAGCAGAGACCCCCGGGGGGGGACGGGAGATACGCAGTATTTT
cdr3_aa: CASRDPRGGTGDTQYF

j_call: TRBJ1-1
clone_size: few
d_call: -
v_call: TRBV7-6
cdr3_nt: TGTGCCAGCAGCGTTACGGGGGGTGGTCGGGCTGAAGCTTTCTTT
cdr3_aa: CASSVTGGGRAEAFF

j_call: TRBJ2-2
clone_size: -
d_call: -
v_call: TRBV7-6
cdr3_nt: TGTGCCAGCAGCGAGATGATTAGAGGGGGACCCGGGGAGCTGTTTTTT
cdr3_aa: CASSEMIRGGPGELFF

j_call: TRBJ2-1
clone_size: many
d_call: TRBD2
v_call: TRBV5-1
cdr3_nt: TGCGCCAGCAGCTTGTATAGCGGGGAAGGGGGAAATGAGCAGTTCTTC
cdr3_aa: CASSLYSGEGGNEQFF

j_call: TRBJ2-7
clone_size: -
d_call: -
v_call: TRBV19
cdr3_nt: TGTGCCAGTAAGTGGGGGCCGGATAGCCTCTACGAGCAGTACTTC
cdr3_aa: CASKWGPDSLYEQYF

j_call: TRBJ1-1
clone_size: -
d_call: TRBD1
v_call: TRBV13
cdr3_nt: TGTGCCAGCAGCTTCAACAGGGGGCACATGAACACTGAAGCTTTCTTT
cdr3_aa: CASSFNRGHMNTEAFF

j_call: TRBJ2-1
clone_size: -
d_call: -
v_call: TRBV7-6
cdr3_nt: TGTGCCAGCAGCTTGAGGACGGTCTACAATGAGCAGTTCTTC
cdr3_aa: CASSLRTVYNEQFF

j_call: TRBJ1-1
clone_size: -
d_call: -
v_call: TRBV7-3
cdr3_nt: TGTGCCAGCAGCCCGGGGGGCAGGCCTGAAGCTTTCTTT
cdr3_aa: CASSPGGRPEAFF

j_call: TRBJ2-3
clone_size: many
d_call: -
v_call: TRBV7-2
cdr3_nt: TGTGCCAGCAGCTCGGGACTGATCACAGATACGCAGTATTTT
cdr3_aa: CASSSGLITDTQYF

j_call: TRBJ2-5
clone_size: few
d_call: -
v_call: TRBV24-1
cdr3_nt: TGTGCCACCAGTGATCCAGGGGAGGGCGAAGAGACCCAGTACTTC
cdr3_aa: CATSDPGEGEETQYF

j_call: TRBJ2-5
clone_size: few
d_call: TRBD2
v_call: TRBV24-1
cdr3_nt: TGTGCCACCAGTGAGATAGCGGGGGGAAAGGAAGAGACCCAGTACTTC
cdr3_aa: CATSEIAGGKEETQYF

j_call: TRBJ1-1
clone_size: once
d_call: -
v_call: TRBV11-3
cdr3_nt: TGTGCCAGCAGCTTAGTTCGTTCATCGTGGGGGCTTGGGAACACTGAAGCTTTCTTT
cdr3_aa: CASSLVRSSWGLGNTEAFF

j_call: TRBJ2-7
clone_size: -
d_call: -
v_call: TRBV13
cdr3_nt: TGTGCCAGCAGCTTAGTTCAGAGCTCCTACGAGCAGTACTTC
cdr3_aa: CASSLVQSSYEQYF

j_call: TRBJ2-5
clone_size: -
d_call: -
v_call: TRBV7-2
cdr3_nt: TGTGCCAGCAGCTTTTCGGGGGTAGGAGAGACCCAGTACTTC
cdr3_aa: CASSFSGVGETQYF

j_call: TRBJ2-1
clone_size: -
d_call: -
v_call: TRBV5-4
cdr3_nt: TGTGCCAGCAGCTCACAGGTAAATGAGCAGTTCTTC
cdr3_aa: CASSSQVNEQFF

j_call: TRBJ1-5
clone_size: -
d_call: TRBD1
v_call: TRBV6-1
cdr3_nt: TGTGCCAGCAGCCTCGGACAGGCGGGGCAGCCCCAGCATTTT
cdr3_aa: CASSLGQAGQPQHF

j_call: TRBJ2-5
clone_size: -
d_call: -
v_call: TRBV6-2/TRBV6-3
cdr3_nt: TGTGCCAGCAGCCCCGGACGGGCACAAGAGACCCAGTACTTC
cdr3_aa: CASSPGRAQETQYF

j_call: TRBJ1-1
clone_size: -
d_call: -
v_call: TRBV7-3
cdr3_nt: TGTGCCAGCAGCTTAATTCCAGGAGAGGGCACTGAAGCTTTCTTT
cdr3_aa: CASSLIPGEGTEAFF

j_call: TRBJ1-1
clone_size: few
d_call: -
v_call: TRBV4-2
cdr3_nt: TGTGCCAGCAGCCAAGGCGTGAGCATGAACACTGAAGCTTTCTTT
cdr3_aa: CASSQGVSMNTEAFF

j_call: TRBJ2-1
clone_size: -
d_call: TRBD1
v_call: TRBV25-1
cdr3_nt: TGTGCCACCGGGGACAGCTTAGGGATTAATGAGCAGTTCTTC
cdr3_aa: CATGDSLGINEQFF

j_call: TRBJ1-2
clone_size: -
d_call: -
v_call: TRBV28
cdr3_nt: TGTGCCAGCATCCGACCCGTGGGCGGCAGGGAGGATGGCTACACCTTC
cdr3_aa: CASIRPVGGREDGYTF

j_call: TRBJ2-1
clone_size: few
d_call: TRBD1
v_call: TRBV24-1
cdr3_nt: TGTGCCACCAGTGGGACGACAGGGAGCAGTGAGCAGTTCTTC
cdr3_aa: CATSGTTGSSEQFF

j_call: TRBJ2-3
clone_size: -
d_call: -
v_call: TRBV6-5
cdr3_nt: TGTGCCAGCAGTTACTCGGGACTCAGCACAGATACGCAGTATTTT
cdr3_aa: CASSYSGLSTDTQYF

j_call: TRBJ2-7
clone_size: few
d_call: -
v_call: TRBV7-6
cdr3_nt: TGTGCCAGCAGCTTAGGGGAGGGGGGCTACGAGCAGTACTTC
cdr3_aa: CASSLGEGGYEQYF

j_call: TRBJ1-1
clone_size: -
d_call: -
v_call: TRBV12-3/TRBV12-4
cdr3_nt: TGTGCCAGCAGTCGAGCAATGAACACTGAAGCTTTCTTT
cdr3_aa: CASSRAMNTEAFF

j_call: TRBJ1-2
clone_size: -
d_call: -
v_call: TRBV5-1
cdr3_nt: TGCGCCAGCAGCCCCCGGGACGGCAACTATGGCTACACCTTC
cdr3_aa: CASSPRDGNYGYTF

j_call: TRBJ2-5
clone_size: many
d_call: -
v_call: TRBV7-9
cdr3_nt: TGTGCCAGCAGCTTAAATCTAGAGACCCAGTACTTC
cdr3_aa: CASSLNLETQYF

j_call: TRBJ1-1
clone_size: -
d_call: -
v_call: TRBV7-3
cdr3_nt: TGTGCCAGCAGCTCTGGACAGTCCACTGAAGCTTTCTTT
cdr3_aa: CASSSGQSTEAFF

j_call: TRBJ1-6
clone_size: few
d_call: -
v_call: TRBV21-1
cdr3_nt: TGTGCCAGCAGCGCCCCCTGCGTCTACAATTCACCCCTCCACTTT
cdr3_aa: CASSAPCVYNSPLHF

j_call: TRBJ1-4
clone_size: -
d_call: -
v_call: TRBV2
cdr3_nt: TGTGCCAGCAGTGAAGTGCAGAGAGAAAAACTGTTTTTT
cdr3_aa: CASSEVQREKLFF

j_call: TRBJ2-2
clone_size: few
d_call: -
v_call: TRBV10-3
cdr3_nt: TGTGCCATCAGTGGGAGAACAGGGAACACCGGGGAGCTGTTTTTT
cdr3_aa: CAISGRTGNTGELFF

j_call: TRBJ1-1
clone_size: -
d_call: -
v_call: TRBV25-1
cdr3_nt: TGTGCCAGCAGCGCCCGTTCGGGCTTGGTCACTGAAGCTTTCTTT
cdr3_aa: CASSARSGLVTEAFF

j_call: TRBJ2-3
clone_size: -
d_call: -
v_call: TRBV11-2
cdr3_nt: TGTGCCAGCAGCTTGAGCCTAGCATCAGATACGCAGTATTTT
cdr3_aa: CASSLSLASDTQYF

j_call: TRBJ2-3
clone_size: few
d_call: TRBD2
v_call: TRBV20-1
cdr3_nt: TGCAGTGCTAGGAATCGGGGGGGCACAGATACGCAGTATTTT
cdr3_aa: CSARNRGGTDTQYF

j_call: TRBJ1-5
clone_size: -
d_call: TRBD1
v_call: TRBV20-1
cdr3_nt: TGCAGTGCTAGAGATATAAGGACAGGATTGAGTCAGCCCCAGCATTTT
cdr3_aa: CSARDIRTGLSQPQHF

j_call: TRBJ2-2
clone_size: few
d_call: TRBD1
v_call: TRBV20-1
cdr3_nt: TGCAGTGCAAAAACCGGGACAGGGGCCGGGGAGCTGTTTTTT
cdr3_aa: CSAKTGTGAGELFF

j_call: TRBJ2-1
clone_size: few
d_call: -
v_call: TRBV6-4
cdr3_nt: TGTGCCAGCAGCGACAGGCGGGGAAATGAGCAGTTCTTC
cdr3_aa: CASSDRRGNEQFF

j_call: TRBJ2-5
clone_size: few
d_call: -
v_call: TRBV7-8
cdr3_nt: TGTGCCAGCAAACCAGGGAGGCACCAAGAGACCCAGTACTTC
cdr3_aa: CASKPGRHQETQYF

j_call: TRBJ2-6
clone_size: few
d_call: -
v_call: TRBV28
cdr3_nt: TGTGCCAGCAGTTCCGGGACCGGGGCCAACGTCCTGACTTTC
cdr3_aa: CASSSGTGANVLTF

j_call: TRBJ2-6
clone_size: -
d_call: -
v_call: TRBV5-6
cdr3_nt: TGTGCCAGCAGCTTGGAGCTAACTGGGGCCAACGTCCTGACTTTC
cdr3_aa: CASSLELTGANVLTF